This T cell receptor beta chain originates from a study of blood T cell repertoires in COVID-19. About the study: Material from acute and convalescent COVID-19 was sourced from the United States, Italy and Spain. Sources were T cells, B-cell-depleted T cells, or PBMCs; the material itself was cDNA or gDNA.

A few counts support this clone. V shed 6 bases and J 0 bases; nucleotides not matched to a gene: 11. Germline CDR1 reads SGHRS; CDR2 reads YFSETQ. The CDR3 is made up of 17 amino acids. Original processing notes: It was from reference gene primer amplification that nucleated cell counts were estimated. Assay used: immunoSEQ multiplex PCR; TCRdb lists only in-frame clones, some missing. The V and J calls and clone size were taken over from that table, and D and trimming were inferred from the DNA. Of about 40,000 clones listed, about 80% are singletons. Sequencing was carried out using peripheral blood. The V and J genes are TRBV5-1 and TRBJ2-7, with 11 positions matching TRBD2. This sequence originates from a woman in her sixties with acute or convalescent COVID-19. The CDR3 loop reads CASTPSGGFRSSYEQYF. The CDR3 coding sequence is TGCGCCAGCACCCCTAGCGGGGGGTTTCGGAGCTCCTACGAGCAGTACTTC.